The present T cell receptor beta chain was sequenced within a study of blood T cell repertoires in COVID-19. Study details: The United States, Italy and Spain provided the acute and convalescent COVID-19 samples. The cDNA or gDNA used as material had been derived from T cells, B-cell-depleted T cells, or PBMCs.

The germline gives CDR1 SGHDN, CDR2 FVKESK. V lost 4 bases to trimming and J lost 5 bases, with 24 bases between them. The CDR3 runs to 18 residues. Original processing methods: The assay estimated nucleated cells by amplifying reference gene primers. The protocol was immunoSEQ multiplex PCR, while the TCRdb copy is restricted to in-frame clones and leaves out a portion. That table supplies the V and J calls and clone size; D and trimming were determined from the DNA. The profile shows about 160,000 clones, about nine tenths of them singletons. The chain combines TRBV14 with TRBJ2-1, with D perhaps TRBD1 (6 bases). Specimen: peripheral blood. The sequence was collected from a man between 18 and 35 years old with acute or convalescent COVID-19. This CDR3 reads CASSPLEGDPRQHNEQFF. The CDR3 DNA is TGTGCCAGCAGCCCGCTAGAGGGGGACCCCCGGCAACACAATGAGCAGTTCTTC.